These 29 T cell receptor beta chains share one sample of origin, sequenced in a study of cytomegalovirus exposure and HLA in healthy donors. The PCR made use of 60 Vbeta and 13 Jbeta primers. Profiled with immunoSEQ multiplex PCR; TCRdb holds only in-frame clones, not every one. Of about 150,000 clones listed, 70% to 85% were seen once; the top ten hold about 1.5%. Sequenced sample: PBMCs. These receptors were collected from a male donor in good health and CMV-seronegative.

This clone came up a few times. The V gene is TRBV25-1, the J gene TRBJ1-2, with D maybe TRBD1 (6 bases). V was trimmed by 3 bases and J by 3 bases, leaving 11 bases between them. Germline CDR1 MGHDK, CDR2 SYGVNS. The CDR3 consists of 14 residues. CDR3 protein: CASSDYRVDYGYTF. As DNA, the CDR3 is TGTGCCAGCAGTGATTACAGGGTCGACTATGGCTACACCTTC.

This clone was observed a single time. The genes are TRBV28 and TRBJ2-7; D unresolved. CDR3 length: 13 residues. The V gene lost 2 bases and the J gene lost 4 bases, with 9 bases spanning the gap. The germline CDR1 and CDR2 sequences are MDHEN and SYDVKM. The CDR3: CASSLTHLYEQYF. CDR3 coding DNA: TGTGCCAGCAGTTTAACACATTTATACGAGCAGTACTTC.

The chain couples TRBV4-1 to TRBJ1-5; D is unclear. The germline V gene has CDR1 MGHRA and CDR2 YSYEKL. Trimming left V 0 bases short and J 5 bases short, with 11 bases between. The CDR3 is 15 residues long. The CDR3: CASSQDPAGYQPQHF. CDR3 in DNA: TGCGCCAGCAGCCAAGATCCGGCAGGTTATCAGCCCCAGCATTTT.

The genes are TRBV7-2 and TRBJ2-7; 7 bases are shared with TRBD2. Germline assignment: CDR1 SGHTA and CDR2 FQGNSA. With V trimmed by 1 base and J by 4 bases, 13 bases remained unmatched. CDR3 length: 17 amino acids. In DNA form, the CDR3 reads TGTGCCAGCAGCTTAGGTGCCCAGCGGGATATTGGTTACGAGCAGTACTTC. Translating gives CASSLGAQRDIGYEQYF. Using reference TRBV7-2 and TRBJ2-7 for the parts outside the CDR3, the full variable domain is GAGVSQSPSNKVTEKGKDVELRCDPISGHTALYWYRQSLGQGLEFLIYFQGNSAPDKSGLPSDRFSAERTGGSVSTLTIQRTQQEDSAVYLCASSLGAQRDIGYEQYFGPGTRLTVT.

This chain joins TRBV28 and TRBJ2-2; 9 nucleotides match TRBD2. Germline V CDR1 and CDR2: MDHEN, SYDVKM. This CDR3 comprises 15 residues. V shed 2 bases and J 6 bases; nucleotides not matched to a gene: 4. Here the CDR3 reads CASSLIAGAPGELFF. The CDR3 DNA is TGTGCCAGCAGTTTAATAGCGGGAGCTCCCGGGGAGCTGTTTTTT. The variable domain in full, completed from reference TRBV28 and TRBJ2-2, reads DVKVTQSSRYLVKRTGEKVFLECVQDMDHENMFWYRQDPGLGLRLIYFSYDVKMKEKGDIPEGYSVSREKKERFSLILESASTNQTSMYLCASSLIAGAPGELFFGEGSRLTVL.

Regarding this clone: Different DNA sequences within this sample yield the same CDR3. The chain carries TRBV5-1 and TRBJ2-1; 9 nucleotides align to TRBD1. The V gene end was trimmed by 0 bases and the J gene end by 9 bases; junction bases not matched to a gene: 7. Germline CDR1 and CDR2: SGHRS and YFSETQ. The CDR3 is 15 amino acids. The CDR3 here is CASSLAGTGTIEQFF. For the CDR3, the DNA is TGCGCCAGCAGCTTGGCCGGGACAGGGACAATTGAGCAGTTCTTC.

V is TRBV5-5 and J is TRBJ1-2, with TRBD1 identical over 7 bases. This CDR3 has 14 amino acids. V lost 4 bases and J lost 4; bases outside the gene matches: 7. Germline CDR1 is SGHKS and CDR2 is YYEKEE (reference sequence). CDR3 residues: CASSLGTAFYGYTF. The CDR3 region has the DNA TGTGCCAGCAGCCTAGGGACAGCCTTCTATGGCTACACCTTC.

The V gene is TRBV2, the J gene TRBJ1-2, with 8 bases fitting TRBD1. Germline loops: CDR1 SNHLY, CDR2 FYNNEI. The CDR3 has 12 residues. Losses at the gene ends were 9 bases for V and 7 bases for J; bases not matched to a gene: 7. The CDR3 protein is CARGTGLSGYTF. CDR3 sequence (DNA): TGTGCCAGGGGGACAGGATTGAGTGGCTACACCTTC.

This clone was recorded a few times. The rearrangement uses TRBV7-9 and TRBJ2-5; D gene ambiguous. The CDR3 spans 11 residues. Germline V lookup: CDR1 SEHNR, CDR2 FQNEAQ (reference sequence). The germline V and J ends were trimmed by 4 bases and 3 bases, with 3 bases remaining between them. The CDR3 sequence: CASSSEETQYF. CDR3 nucleotide sequence: TGTGCCAGCAGCTCAGAAGAGACCCAGTACTTC.

This chain connects TRBV19 to TRBJ1-5, with 9 bases fitting TRBD1. The CDR3 runs 15 residues. Germline V lookup: CDR1 LNHDA, CDR2 SQIVND (reference sequence). Losses at the gene ends were 8 bases for V and 6 bases for J; bases not matched to a gene: 11. The CDR3 DNA reads as TGTGCCAGTTTGGGACAGGGCGGCGACAGTCAGCCCCAGCATTTT. This codes for CASLGQGGDSQPQHF.

The rearrangement uses TRBV20-1 and TRBJ2-7, with D possibly matching TRBD1 (5 bases). Per the germline V gene, CDR1 is DFQATT and CDR2 is SNEGSKA (reference sequence). Trimming shortened V by 3 bases and J by 5 bases, and 8 bases separated the two germline ends. The CDR3 covers 11 residues. CDR3 residues: CSASQGNEQYF. The CDR3 DNA is TGCAGTGCTAGTCAGGGTAACGAGCAGTACTTC.

The chain has TRBV27 and TRBJ2-7; D is unclear. Germline CDR1 is MNHEY and CDR2 is SMNVEV (reference sequence). Between the trimmed V and J ends, which lost 0 bases and 5 bases, there was a span of 8 bases. The CDR3 totals 13 residues. CDR3 DNA: TGTGCCAGCAGTTTATCTTGGCAGGACGAGCAGTACTTC. Translating it yields CASSLSWQDEQYF.

The rearrangement joins TRBV10-3 to TRBJ2-1; the D gene is possibly TRBD2 (5 bases). CDR1 ENHRY and CDR2 SYGVKD come from the germline V gene. This CDR3 contains 17 residues. Trimming took off 3 bases at V and 0 bases at J, with 15 bases between the two ends. CDR3 in DNA: TGTGCCATCAGTGATATGTCCGGGGTACACTCCTACAATGAGCAGTTCTTC. This encodes CAISDMSGVHSYNEQFF.

In DNA form, the CDR3 reads TGTGCCAGCAGCTCGGACGGACTTTCGTTCGGGCAGTACTTC. Its translation is CASSSDGLSFGQYF. The J gene is TRBJ2-7, the V gene TRBV5-5; weak D call: TRBD2 (5 bases). The CDR3 loop spans 14 amino acids. Germline V gene data show CDR1 as SGHKS and CDR2 as YYEKEE (reference sequence). V was pared by 3 bases and J by 9 bases, with 19 bases between.

This clone occurred a few times. The V and J genes are TRBV4-3 and TRBJ2-6, with unresolved D. The V and J ends lost 4 bases and 0 bases respectively, with 4 bases between them. Germline V gene data show CDR1 as LGHNA and CDR2 as YSLEER. The CDR3 has 14 amino acids. The CDR3 reads CASSPYSGANVLTF. The CDR3 nucleotides are TGCGCCAGCAGCCCTTACTCTGGGGCCAACGTCCTGACTTTC.

This clone was counted a few times. At one end, the junction sequence differs from germline, possibly due to a read error. The chain recombines TRBV7-9 with TRBJ1-1; 7 nucleotides match TRBD1. From germline, CDR1 is SEHNR and CDR2 FQNEAQ (reference sequence). The CDR3 has 17 residues. The CDR3: CSSSHQPPGDRETEAFF. DNA of the CDR3: TGTTCCAGCAGCCACCAGCCCCCAGGGGACAGAGAAACTGAAGCTTTCTTT. The full variable domain, rest sourced from reference TRBV7-9 and TRBJ1-1, is DTGVSQNPRHKITKRGQNVTFRCDPISEHNRLYWYRQTLGQGPEFLTYFQNEAQLEKSRLLSDRFSAERPKGSFSTLEIQRTEQGDSAMYLCSSSHQPPGDRETEAFFGQGTRLTVV.

This clone appeared once. The chain employs TRBV4-3 and TRBJ1-2; 7 bases are shared with TRBD1. Germline V gene data show CDR1 as LGHNA and CDR2 as YSLEER. Trimming took 0 bases from V and 3 from J; bases not matched to a gene: 7. CDR3 length: 16 residues. CDR3 sequence (DNA): TGCGCCAGCAGCCAAGACTGGGGAGACAGGGACTATGGCTACACCTTC. Translating gives CASSQDWGDRDYGYTF.

This clone was observed a few times. The chain recombines TRBV18 with TRBJ2-7; TRBD1 matches 8 bases. CDR1 is KGHSH and CDR2 is LQKENI in the germline V gene. Germline trimming cut 6 bases from V and 4 bases from J; bases unmatched to any gene: 17. The CDR3 extends over 17 amino acids. Here the CDR3 DNA reads TGTGCCAGCTCCCTATACCCCTCCGGGACAGGATCTTACGAGCAGTACTTC. Translation gives CASSLYPSGTGSYEQYF.

This clone was seen a few times. This chain joins TRBV7-2 and TRBJ1-5; possibly TRBD1 for D (5 bases). With 4 bases removed from V and 5 bases from J, the gap between germline ends came to 12 bases. Germline V CDR1 and CDR2: SGHTA, FQGNSA. The CDR3 has 14 residues. The CDR3, as DNA: TGTGCCAGCAGCTCCTCGACAGTGGATCAGCCCCAGCATTTT. Its protein product is CASSSSTVDQPQHF.

The chain uses TRBV4-3 and TRBJ2-7; the D gene is possibly TRBD2 (7 bases). The CDR3 is 18 residues long. Germline V lookup: CDR1 LGHNA, CDR2 YSLEER. The V gene lost 0 bases and the J gene lost 0 bases, with 18 bases spanning the gap. In DNA, the CDR3 is TGCGCCAGCAGCCAAGAAGGGGCGGGGAGGGGACACTCCTACGAGCAGTACTTC. Residues: CASSQEGAGRGHSYEQYF.

This chain connects TRBV4-2 to TRBJ2-1, with D perhaps TRBD1 (6 bases). The length of the CDR3 is 14 residues. Trimming pared 1 base from V and 6 bases from J, leaving 10 bases between. The germline gives CDR1 LGHNA, CDR2 YNFKEQ. CDR3 sequence: CASSQGQVVNEQFF. CDR3 coding DNA: TGTGCCAGCAGCCAAGGACAGGTCGTCAATGAGCAGTTCTTC.

The V gene is TRBV21-1, the J gene TRBJ1-2; the tabulated D call, TRBD1, remains unverified against the DNA. TRBV21-1 corresponds to a pseudogene. The CDR3 has 17 residues. CDR3 region: CASSARDRGDINYGYTF. DNA of the CDR3: TGTGCCAGCAGCGCCCGGGACAGGGGCGATATTAACTATGGCTACACCTTC.

The rearrangement uses TRBV10-1 and TRBJ1-5, with 10 bases matching TRBD1. This CDR3 is 15 amino acids long. CDR1 is WNHNN, CDR2 SYGVQD, per germline (reference sequence). V was pared by 6 bases and J by 5 bases, with 7 bases of the junction left unmatched. This chain's CDR3 is CASSESGTGDQPQHF. For the CDR3, the DNA is TGCGCCAGCAGCGAATCCGGGACAGGGGATCAGCCCCAGCATTTT.

This clone is a singleton in its sample. The chain is built from TRBV28 and TRBJ2-3, with D maybe TRBD1 (6 bases). The germline V gene has CDR1 MDHEN and CDR2 SYDVKM. V lost 9 bases to trimming and J lost 2 bases, with 12 bases between them. The length of the CDR3 is 13 residues. CDR3 nucleotide sequence: TGTGCCAGTTATAGGGGGTTCACAGATACGCAGTATTTT. This sequence encodes CASYRGFTDTQYF.

The chain recombines TRBV10-1 with TRBJ2-5; a possible D gene is TRBD1 (6 bases). The J call may be incorrect, as the DNA end agrees better with TRBJ2-7. CDR1 is WNHNN and CDR2 is SYGVQD in the germline V gene (reference sequence). The CDR3 spans 18 residues. The CDR3 bases are TGCGCCAGCAGCGGAGGACAGCGTCTCGTTAGTAATGGCTACGAGCAGTACTTC. Translation gives CASSGGQRLVSNGYEQYF.

V is TRBV28 and J is TRBJ1-2; D unresolved. V lost 2 bases and J lost 2, with 6 bases in between. The CDR3 extends over 13 amino acids. Per germline, CDR1 MDHEN and CDR2 SYDVKM. For the CDR3, the DNA is TGTGCCAGCAGTTTAGCGGAAAACTATGGCTACACCTTC. Its translation is CASSLAENYGYTF.

In its sample, this clone ranks as medium-sized (0.01 to 0.1%). V usage is TRBV5-4 and J usage is TRBJ2-3; the D is unclear. From germline, CDR1 is SGHNT and CDR2 YYREEE (reference sequence). The V end was cut by 2 bases, the J end by 3 bases, with 7 bases between. This CDR3 is 13 amino acids long. CDR3 sequence (DNA): TGTGCCAGCAGCTTTGAGAGGACAGATACGCAGTATTTT. Amino acids: CASSFERTDTQYF.

This clone showed up just a few times. The V gene is TRBV15, the J gene TRBJ1-5; TRBD1 matches at 8 bases. CDR3 size: 19 residues. Trimming took 4 bases from V and 0 from J; bases not matched to a gene: 14. Germline loops: CDR1 LNHNV, CDR2 YYDKDF (reference sequence). As DNA, the CDR3 is TGTGCCACCAGCAACGCCCCACAGGGGGGAGACCCTAGCAATCAGCCCCAGCATTTT. The encoded protein is CATSNAPQGGDPSNQPQHF.

V gene TRBV5-1 combines with J gene TRBJ2-7, with no clear D. CDR3 length: 14 residues. Trimming pared 1 base from V and 2 bases from J, leaving 10 bases between. The germline V gene encodes CDR1 SGHRS and CDR2 YFSETQ. CDR3 DNA sequence: TGCGCCAGCAGCTTGAGTGGTACGGCCTACGAGCAGTACTTC. This sequence encodes CASSLSGTAYEQYF.